The text below deals with one T cell receptor beta chain. With 8 bases removed from V and 0 bases from J, the gap between germline ends came to 8 bases. The CDR3 sequence is 13 residues long. CDR1 is MNHEY and CDR2 is SVGAGI in the germline V gene. This record comes from a study of T cell responses to AZD1222 COVID-19 vaccine. Sequencing was performed with immunoSEQ multiplex PCR; in TCRdb, only in-frame clones are kept and a portion is missing. The sample has about 160,000 clones; around 90% are singletons. The chain carries TRBV6-5 and TRBJ1-3; weak D call: TRBD1 (5 bases). This TCR derives from an adult in good health. The starting material was peripheral blood, obtained on day 0 of AZD1222 vaccination. This CDR3 reads CASRQSSGNTIYF. The CDR3 nucleotides read TGTGCCAGCCGACAGAGCTCTGGAAACACCATATATTTT.